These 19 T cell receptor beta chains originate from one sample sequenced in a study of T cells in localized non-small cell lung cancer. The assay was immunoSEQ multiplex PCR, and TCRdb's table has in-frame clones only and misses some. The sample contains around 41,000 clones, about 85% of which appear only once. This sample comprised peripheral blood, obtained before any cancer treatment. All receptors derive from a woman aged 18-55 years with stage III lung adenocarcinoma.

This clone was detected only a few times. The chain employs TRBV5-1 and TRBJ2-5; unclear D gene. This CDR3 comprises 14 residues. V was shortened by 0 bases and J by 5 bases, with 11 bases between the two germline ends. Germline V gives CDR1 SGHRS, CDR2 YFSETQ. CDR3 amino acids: CASSLEANLETQYF. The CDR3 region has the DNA TGCGCCAGCAGCTTGGAGGCCAATCTGGAGACCCAGTACTTC.

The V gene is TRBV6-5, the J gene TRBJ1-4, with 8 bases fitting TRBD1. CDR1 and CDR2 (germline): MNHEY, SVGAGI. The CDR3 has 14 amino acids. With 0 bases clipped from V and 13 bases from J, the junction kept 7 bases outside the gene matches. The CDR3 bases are TGTGCCAGCAGTTACTCTTTCGGGACAGGTAGACTGTTTTTT. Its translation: CASSYSFGTGRLFF.

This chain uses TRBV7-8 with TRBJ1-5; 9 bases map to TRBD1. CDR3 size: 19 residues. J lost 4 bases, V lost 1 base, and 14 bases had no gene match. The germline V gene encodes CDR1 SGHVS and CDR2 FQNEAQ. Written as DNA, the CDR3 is TGTGCCAGCAGCTTAGGAAGGGTATGGGGACAGGGCCTAAATCAGCCCCAGCATTTT. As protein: CASSLGRVWGQGLNQPQHF.

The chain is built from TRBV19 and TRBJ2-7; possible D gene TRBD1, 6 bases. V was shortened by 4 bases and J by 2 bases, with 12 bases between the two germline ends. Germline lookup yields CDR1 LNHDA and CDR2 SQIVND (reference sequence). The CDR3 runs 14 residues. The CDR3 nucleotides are TGTGCCAGTAGTACCCCCGGGACACCCTACGAGCAGTACTTC. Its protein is CASSTPGTPYEQYF. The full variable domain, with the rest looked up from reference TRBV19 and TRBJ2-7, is DGGITQSPKYLFRKEGQNVTLSCEQNLNHDAMYWYRQDPGQGLRLIYYSQIVNDFQKGDIAEGYSVSREKKESFPLTVTSAQKNPTAFYLCASSTPGTPYEQYFGPGTRLTVT.

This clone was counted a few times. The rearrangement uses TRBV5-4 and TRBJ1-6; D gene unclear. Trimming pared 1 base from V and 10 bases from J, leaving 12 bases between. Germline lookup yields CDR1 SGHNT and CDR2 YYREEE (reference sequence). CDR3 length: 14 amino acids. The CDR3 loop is CASSLRVVGSPLHF. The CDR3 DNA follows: TGTGCCAGCAGCTTGAGGGTAGTTGGGTCACCCCTCCACTTT.

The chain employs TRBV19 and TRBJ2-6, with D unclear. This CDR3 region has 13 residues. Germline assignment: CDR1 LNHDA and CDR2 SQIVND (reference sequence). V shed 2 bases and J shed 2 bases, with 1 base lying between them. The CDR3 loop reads CASSIPGANVLTF. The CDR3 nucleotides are TGTGCCAGTAGTATACCTGGGGCCAACGTCCTGACTTTC.

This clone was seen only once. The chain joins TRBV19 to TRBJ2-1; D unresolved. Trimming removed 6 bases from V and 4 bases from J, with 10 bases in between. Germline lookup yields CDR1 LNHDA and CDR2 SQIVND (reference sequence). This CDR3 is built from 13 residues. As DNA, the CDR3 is TGTGCCAGTAGCCCCGAAATTTACAATGAGCAGTTCTTC. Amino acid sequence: CASSPEIYNEQFF.

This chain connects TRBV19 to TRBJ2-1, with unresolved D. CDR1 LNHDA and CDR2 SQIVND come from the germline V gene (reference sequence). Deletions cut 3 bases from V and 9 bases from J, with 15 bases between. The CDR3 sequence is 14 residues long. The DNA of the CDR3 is TGTGCCAGTAGTATTACGTCGCGAGGCCTTGAGCAGTTCTTC. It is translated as CASSITSRGLEQFF.

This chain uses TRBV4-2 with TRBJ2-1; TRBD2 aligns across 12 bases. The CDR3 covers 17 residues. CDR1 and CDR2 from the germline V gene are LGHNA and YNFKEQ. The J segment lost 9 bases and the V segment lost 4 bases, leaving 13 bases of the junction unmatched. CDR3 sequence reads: CASSPHPPSGGASEQFF. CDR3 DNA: TGTGCCAGCAGCCCCCACCCCCCTAGCGGGGGGGCGAGTGAGCAGTTCTTC.

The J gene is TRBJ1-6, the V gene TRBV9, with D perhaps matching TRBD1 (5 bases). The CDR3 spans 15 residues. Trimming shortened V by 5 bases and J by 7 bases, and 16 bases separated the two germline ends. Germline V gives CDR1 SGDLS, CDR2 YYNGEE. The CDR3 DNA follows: TGTGCCAGCAGGGGTTGGGACGGTGGGAATTCACCCCTCCACTTT. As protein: CASRGWDGGNSPLHF.

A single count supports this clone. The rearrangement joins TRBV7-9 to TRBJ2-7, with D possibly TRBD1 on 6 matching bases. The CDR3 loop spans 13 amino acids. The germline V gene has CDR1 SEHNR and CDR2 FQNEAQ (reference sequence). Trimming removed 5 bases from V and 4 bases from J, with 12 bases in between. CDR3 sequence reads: CASSLTDSYEQYF. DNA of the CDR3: TGTGCCAGCAGCCTGACGGACAGTTACGAGCAGTACTTC. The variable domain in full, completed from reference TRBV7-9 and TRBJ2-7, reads DTGVSQNPRHKITKRGQNVTFRCDPISEHNRLYWYRQTLGQGPEFLTYFQNEAQLEKSRLLSDRFSAERPKGSFSTLEIQRTEQGDSAMYLCASSLTDSYEQYFGPGTRLTVT.

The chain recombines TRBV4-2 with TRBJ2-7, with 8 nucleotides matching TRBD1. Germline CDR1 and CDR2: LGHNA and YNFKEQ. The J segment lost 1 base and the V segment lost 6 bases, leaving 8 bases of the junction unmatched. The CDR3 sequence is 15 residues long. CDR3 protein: CASRDSQGVSYEQYF. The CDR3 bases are TGTGCCAGCAGAGATTCACAGGGGGTTTCCTACGAGCAGTACTTC.

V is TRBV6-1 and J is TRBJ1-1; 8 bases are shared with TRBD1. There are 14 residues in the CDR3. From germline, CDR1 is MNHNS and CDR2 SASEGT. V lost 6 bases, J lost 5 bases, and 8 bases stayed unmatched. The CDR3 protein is CASSQSDRATEAFF. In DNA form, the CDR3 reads TGTGCCAGCAGCCAATCGGACAGGGCAACTGAAGCTTTCTTT.

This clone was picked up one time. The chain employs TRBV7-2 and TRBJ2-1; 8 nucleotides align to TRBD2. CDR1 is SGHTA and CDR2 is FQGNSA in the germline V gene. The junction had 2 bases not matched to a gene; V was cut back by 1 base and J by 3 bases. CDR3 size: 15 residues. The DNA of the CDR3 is TGTGCCAGCAGCTTAGGGCTAGCGGGCTACAATGAGCAGTTCTTC. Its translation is CASSLGLAGYNEQFF. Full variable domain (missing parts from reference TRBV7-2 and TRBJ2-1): GAGVSQSPSNKVTEKGKDVELRCDPISGHTALYWYRQSLGQGLEFLIYFQGNSAPDKSGLPSDRFSAERTGGSVSTLTIQRTQQEDSAVYLCASSLGLAGYNEQFFGPGTRLTVL.

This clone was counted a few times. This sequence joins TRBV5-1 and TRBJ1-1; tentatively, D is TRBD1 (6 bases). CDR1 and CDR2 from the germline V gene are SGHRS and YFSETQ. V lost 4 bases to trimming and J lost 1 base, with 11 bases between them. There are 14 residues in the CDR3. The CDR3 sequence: CASSPGHQNTEAFF. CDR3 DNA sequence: TGCGCCAGCAGCCCGGGACACCAGAACACTGAAGCTTTCTTT.

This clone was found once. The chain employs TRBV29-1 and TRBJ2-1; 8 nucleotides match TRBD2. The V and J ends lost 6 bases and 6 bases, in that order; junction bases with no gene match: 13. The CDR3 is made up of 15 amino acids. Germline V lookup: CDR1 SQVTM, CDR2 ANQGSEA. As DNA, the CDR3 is TGCAGCGTCGCCTCCGGGGGGGCCCTCCTCAATGAGCAGTTCTTC. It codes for CSVASGGALLNEQFF.

The CDR3 coding sequence is TGTGCCAGCAGGCTTTCACGAAGCTCTGGAAACACCATATATTTT. Its translation is CASRLSRSSGNTIYF. This chain uses TRBV6-5 with TRBJ1-3; D gene unclear. Germline V CDR1 and CDR2: MNHEY, SVGAGI. There are 15 residues in the CDR3. The V end was cut by 6 bases, the J end by 0 bases, with 12 bases between.

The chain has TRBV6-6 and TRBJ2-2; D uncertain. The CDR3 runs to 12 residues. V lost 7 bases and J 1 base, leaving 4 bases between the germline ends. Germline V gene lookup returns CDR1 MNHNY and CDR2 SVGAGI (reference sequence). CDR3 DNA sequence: TGTGCCAGCAACAGGAACACCGGGGAGCTGTTTTTT. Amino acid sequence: CASNRNTGELFF.

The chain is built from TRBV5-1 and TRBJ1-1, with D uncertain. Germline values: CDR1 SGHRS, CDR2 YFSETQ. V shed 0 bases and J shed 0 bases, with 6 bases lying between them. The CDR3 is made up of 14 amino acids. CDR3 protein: CASSLGGLNTEAFF. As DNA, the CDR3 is TGCGCCAGCAGCTTGGGCGGACTGAACACTGAAGCTTTCTTT.